These 7 T cell receptor beta chains share one sample of origin, sequenced in a study of tumor-infiltrating lymphocytes in primary liver carcinoma. RNA isolated from unsorted whole blood supplied the blood RNA, with germline DNA also extracted. TCR beta cDNA was reverse-transcribed from approximately 0.45 ug of total RNA. The reaction used a constant-region primer and ProtoScript II reverse transcriptase. Modified slightly, ARM-PCR produced TCR beta libraries over three nested multiplex PCR rounds. For around 11 cycles apiece, the opening two PCR rounds ran with TRBV1-TRBV30 forward primers and a C-beta reverse primer. One entry per CDR3 protein results from TCRdb running MiXCR on the multiplex PCR reads. The data hold 300,000 to 400,000 distinct CDR3 sequences, with approximately 64% observed a single time. The sequencing input was peripheral blood. These receptors were obtained from a man in his forties with primary liver carcinoma and hepatitis B virus infection.

With respect to this clonotype: One base away lies a much larger clone, so this may be a sequencing read error. This sequence joins TRBV4-1 and TRBJ2-7; D perhaps matches TRBD2 (5 bases). Germline CDR1 and CDR2: MGHRA and YSYEKL. The CDR3 is 13 amino acids. In DNA, the CDR3 is TGCACCAGCAGCCAACTACCGGGGTACGAGCAGTACTTC. Protein product: CTSSQLPGYEQYF.

This clonotype was seen more than once but under ten times. The V call is TRBV28, the J call TRBJ2-7; D is possibly TRBD2 (5 bases). Trimming cost V 3 bases and J 12 bases, with 21 bases left between them. The CDR3 loop spans 14 amino acids. In germline, CDR1 is MDHEN, CDR2 SYDVKM. Here the CDR3 DNA reads TGTGCCAGCAGTTTGGGTTTGGTTGAGGGTCTTCCGTACTTC. This sequence encodes CASSLGLVEGLPYF.

V usage is TRBV5-1 and J usage is TRBJ2-7; a weak D match, TRBD2 (6 bases). V was cut by 7 bases and J by 2 bases, with 16 bases left in between. Germline V gene sequence: CDR1 SGHRS, CDR2 YFSETQ. CDR3 length: 14 amino acids. CDR3 bases: TGCGCCAGCCGGCGGGACTGTGCCACCTACGAGCAGTACTTC. Its protein product is CASRRDCATYEQYF.

This chain connects TRBV19 to TRBJ2-1; D could derive from TRBD1 or TRBD2 (5 bases each). V shed 6 bases and J shed 8 bases, with 17 bases lying between them. The CDR3 totals 14 residues. CDR1 is LNHDA, CDR2 SQIVND, per germline (reference sequence). CDR3: CASSPGRPLDEQFF. The CDR3 region has the DNA TGTGCCAGTAGCCCGGGACGCCCTTTGGATGAGCAGTTCTTC. Full variable domain (outside the CDR3, taken from reference TRBV19 and TRBJ2-1): DGGITQSPKYLFRKEGQNVTLSCEQNLNHDAMYWYRQDPGQGLRLIYYSQIVNDFQKGDIAEGYSVSREKKESFPLTVTSAQKNPTAFYLCASSPGRPLDEQFFGPGTRLTVL.

This clonotype appeared once. This may be a read error, as it is one base from a much larger clone. V is TRBV30 and J is TRBJ1-2; no clear D. CDR1 and CDR2 from the germline V gene are GTSNPN and SVGIG (reference sequence). The CDR3 extends over 13 amino acids. This CDR3 reads CVCYLRELKGYTF. The CDR3 bases are TGTGTCTGTTACCTCCGGGAACTAAAGGGCTACACCTTC.

The rearrangement links TRBV28 to TRBJ1-6; the D is unclear. Trimming took 1 base from V and 7 from J, leaving 11 bases between them. The CDR3 is made up of 15 amino acids. CDR1 and CDR2 (germline): MDHEN, SYDVKM. CDR3 nucleotides: TGTGCCAGCAGTTTATCCCCAGGAGTGAATTCACCCCTCCACTTT. Its protein is CASSLSPGVNSPLHF.

Notes on this clonotype: Compared with germline, one end of the junction differs, possibly owing to a read error. This chain connects TRBV4-2 to TRBJ2-7; D is tentatively TRBD1 or TRBD2 (5 bases each). This CDR3 has 15 residues. Germline V CDR1 and CDR2: LGHNA, YNFKEQ. The CDR3 nucleotides are TGTGCCAGCAGCCAAGATGGGACGGAGACCTACGATCAGTACTTC. As protein: CASSQDGTETYDQYF.